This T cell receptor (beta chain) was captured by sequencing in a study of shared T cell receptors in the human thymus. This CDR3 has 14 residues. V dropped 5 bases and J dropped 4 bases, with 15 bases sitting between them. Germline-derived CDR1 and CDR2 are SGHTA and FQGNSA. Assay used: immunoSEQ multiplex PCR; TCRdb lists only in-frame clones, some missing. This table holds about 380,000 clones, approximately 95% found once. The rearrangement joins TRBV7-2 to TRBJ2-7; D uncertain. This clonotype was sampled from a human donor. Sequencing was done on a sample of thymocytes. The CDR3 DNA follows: TGTGCCAGCAGCCCCCCCTGGAGCCAGTACGAGCAGTACTTC. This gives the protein CASSPPWSQYEQYF.